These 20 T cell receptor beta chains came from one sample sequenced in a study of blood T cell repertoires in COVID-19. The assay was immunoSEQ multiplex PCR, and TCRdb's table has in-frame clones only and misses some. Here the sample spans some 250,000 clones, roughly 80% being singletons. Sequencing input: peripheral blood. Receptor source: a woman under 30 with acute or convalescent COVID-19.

The CDR3 loop reads CASSWGAGNTIYF. Written as DNA, the CDR3 is TGTGCCAGCAGTTGGGGGGCTGGAAACACCATATATTTT. The chain uses TRBV28 and TRBJ1-3; TRBD1 might be the D (5 bases). The CDR3 contains 13 residues. Germline values: CDR1 MDHEN, CDR2 SYDVKM. Trimming shortened V by 4 bases and J by 2 bases, and 6 bases separated the two germline ends.

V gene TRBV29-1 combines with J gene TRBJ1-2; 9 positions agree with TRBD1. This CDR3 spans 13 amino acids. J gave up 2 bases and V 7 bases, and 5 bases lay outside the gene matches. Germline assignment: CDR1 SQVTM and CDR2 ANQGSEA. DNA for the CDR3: TGCAGCGCCGCCGGACAGGGGAACTATGGCTACACCTTC. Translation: CSAAGQGNYGYTF.

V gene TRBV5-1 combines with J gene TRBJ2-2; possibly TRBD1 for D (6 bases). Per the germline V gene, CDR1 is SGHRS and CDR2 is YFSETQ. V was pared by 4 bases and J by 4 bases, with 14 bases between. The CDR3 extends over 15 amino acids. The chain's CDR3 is CASSPRTVATGELFF. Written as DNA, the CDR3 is TGCGCCAGCAGCCCCCGGACAGTAGCCACCGGGGAGCTGTTTTTT.

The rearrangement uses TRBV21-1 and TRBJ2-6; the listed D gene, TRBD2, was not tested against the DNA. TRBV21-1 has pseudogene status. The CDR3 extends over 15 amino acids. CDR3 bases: TGTGCCAGCAGCATCGAGGCCTCTGGGGCCAACGTCCTGACTTTC. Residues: CASSIEASGANVLTF.

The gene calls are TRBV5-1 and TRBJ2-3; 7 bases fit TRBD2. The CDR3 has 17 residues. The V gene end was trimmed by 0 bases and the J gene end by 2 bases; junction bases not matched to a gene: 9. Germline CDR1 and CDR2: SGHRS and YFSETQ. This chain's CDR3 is CASSLGPAGDITDTQYF. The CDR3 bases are TGCGCCAGCAGCTTGGGTCCCGCGGGAGACATCACAGATACGCAGTATTTT.

CDR3 nucleotides: TGTGCCAGCAGCCCGGGACAGGTCAATCAGCCCCAGCATTTT. Protein sequence: CASSPGQVNQPQHF. The gene calls are TRBV5-5 and TRBJ1-5; 8 nucleotides align to TRBD1. V gave up 4 bases and J gave up 3 bases; unmatched junction bases: 3. CDR1 and CDR2 (germline): SGHKS, YYEKEE (reference sequence). The CDR3 totals 14 residues. Based on the CDR3 plus reference TRBV5-5 and TRBJ1-5, the full variable domain is DAGVTQSPTHLIKTRGQQVTLRCSPISGHKSVSWYQQVLGQGPQFIFQYYEKEERGRGNFPDRFSARQFPNYSSELNVNALLLGDSALYLCASSPGQVNQPQHFGDGTRLSIL.

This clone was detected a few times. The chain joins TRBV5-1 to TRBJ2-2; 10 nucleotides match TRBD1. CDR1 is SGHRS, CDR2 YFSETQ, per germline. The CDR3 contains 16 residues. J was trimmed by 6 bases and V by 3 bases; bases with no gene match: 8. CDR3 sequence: CASSYAGTGESGELFF. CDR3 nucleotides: TGCGCCAGCAGCTACGCCGGGACAGGGGAATCCGGGGAGCTGTTTTTT.

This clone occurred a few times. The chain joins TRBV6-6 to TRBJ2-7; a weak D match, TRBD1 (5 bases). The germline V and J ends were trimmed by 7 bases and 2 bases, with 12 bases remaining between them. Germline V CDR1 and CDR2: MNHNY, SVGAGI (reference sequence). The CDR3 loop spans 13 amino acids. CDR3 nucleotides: TGTGCCAGCATTAGGGCAGGGACCTACGAGCAGTACTTC. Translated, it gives CASIRAGTYEQYF.

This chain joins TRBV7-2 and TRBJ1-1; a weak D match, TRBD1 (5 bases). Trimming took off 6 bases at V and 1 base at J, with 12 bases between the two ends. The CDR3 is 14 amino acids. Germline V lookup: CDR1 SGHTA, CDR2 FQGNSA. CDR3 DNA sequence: TGTGCCAGCAGTTTTACGGGGGGGAACACTGAAGCTTTCTTT. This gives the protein CASSFTGGNTEAFF. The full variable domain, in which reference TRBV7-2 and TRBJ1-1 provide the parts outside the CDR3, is GAGVSQSPSNKVTEKGKDVELRCDPISGHTALYWYRQSLGQGLEFLIYFQGNSAPDKSGLPSDRFSAERTGGSVSTLTIQRTQQEDSAVYLCASSFTGGNTEAFFGQGTRLTVV.

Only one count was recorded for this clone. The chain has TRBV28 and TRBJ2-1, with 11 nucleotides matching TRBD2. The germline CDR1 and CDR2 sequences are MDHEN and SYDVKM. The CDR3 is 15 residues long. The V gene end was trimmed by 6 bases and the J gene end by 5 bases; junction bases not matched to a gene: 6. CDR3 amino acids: CASRAGTSGNNEQFF. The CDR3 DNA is TGTGCCAGCAGGGCCGGGACTAGCGGCAACAATGAGCAGTTCTTC.

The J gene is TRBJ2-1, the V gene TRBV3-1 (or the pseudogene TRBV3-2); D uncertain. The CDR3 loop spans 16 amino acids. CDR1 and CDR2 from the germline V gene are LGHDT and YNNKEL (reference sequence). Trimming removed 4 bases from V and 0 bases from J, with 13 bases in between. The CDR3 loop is CASSPKRVSSYNEQFF. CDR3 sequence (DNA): TGTGCCAGCAGCCCTAAACGGGTTAGCTCCTACAATGAGCAGTTCTTC.

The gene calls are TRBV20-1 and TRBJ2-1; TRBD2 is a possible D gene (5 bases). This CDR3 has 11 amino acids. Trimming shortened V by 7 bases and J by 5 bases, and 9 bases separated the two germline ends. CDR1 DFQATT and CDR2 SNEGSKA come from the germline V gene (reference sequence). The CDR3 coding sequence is TGCAGTGAACTAGTCAACAATGAGCAGTTCTTC. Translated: CSELVNNEQFF.

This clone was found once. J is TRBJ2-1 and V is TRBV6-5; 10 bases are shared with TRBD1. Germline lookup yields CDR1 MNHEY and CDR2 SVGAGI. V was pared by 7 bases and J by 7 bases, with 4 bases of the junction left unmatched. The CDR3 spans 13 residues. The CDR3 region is CASKTGGSNEQFF. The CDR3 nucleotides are TGTGCCAGCAAGACAGGGGGCTCGAATGAGCAGTTCTTC.

DNA for the CDR3: TGTGCCAGCAGCCCGCCCCGGACAGGGCGAGAGACCCAGTACTTC. It encodes CASSPPRTGRETQYF. The chain links TRBV7-9 to TRBJ2-5; TRBD1 aligns across 8 bases. Germline CDR1 reads SEHNR; CDR2 reads FQNEAQ (reference sequence). V gave up 5 bases and J gave up 4 bases; unmatched junction bases: 9. The CDR3 length is 15 residues.

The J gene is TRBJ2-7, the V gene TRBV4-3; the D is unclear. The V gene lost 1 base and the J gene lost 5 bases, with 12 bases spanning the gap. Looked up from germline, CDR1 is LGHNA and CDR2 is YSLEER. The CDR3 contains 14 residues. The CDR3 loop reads CASSQVASNHEQYF. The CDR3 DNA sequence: TGCGCCAGCAGCCAAGTGGCTAGTAACCACGAGCAGTACTTC.

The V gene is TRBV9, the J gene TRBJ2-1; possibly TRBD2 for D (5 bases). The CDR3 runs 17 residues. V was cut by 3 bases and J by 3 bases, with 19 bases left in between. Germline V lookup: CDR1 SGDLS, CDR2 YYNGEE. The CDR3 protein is CASSGGGVGGFYNEQFF. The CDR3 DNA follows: TGTGCCAGCAGCGGAGGTGGAGTTGGCGGGTTCTACAATGAGCAGTTCTTC. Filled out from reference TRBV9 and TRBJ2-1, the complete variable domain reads DSGVTQTPKHLITATGQRVTLRCSPRSGDLSVYWYQQSLDQGLQFLIQYYNGEERAKGNILERFSAQQFPDLHSELNLSSLELGDSALYFCASSGGGVGGFYNEQFFGPGTRLTVL.

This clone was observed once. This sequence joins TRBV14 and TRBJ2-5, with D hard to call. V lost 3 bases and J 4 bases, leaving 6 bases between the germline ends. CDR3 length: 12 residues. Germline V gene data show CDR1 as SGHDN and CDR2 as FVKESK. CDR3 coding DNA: TGTGCCAGCAGCCACCTCAGAGAGACCCAGTACTTC. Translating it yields CASSHLRETQYF.

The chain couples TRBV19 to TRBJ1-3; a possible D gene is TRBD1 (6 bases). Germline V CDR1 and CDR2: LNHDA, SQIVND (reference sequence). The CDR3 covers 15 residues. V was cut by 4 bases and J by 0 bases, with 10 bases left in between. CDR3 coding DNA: TGTGCCAGTAGTAGAGACAGGATCTCTGGAAACACCATATATTTT. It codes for CASSRDRISGNTIYF.

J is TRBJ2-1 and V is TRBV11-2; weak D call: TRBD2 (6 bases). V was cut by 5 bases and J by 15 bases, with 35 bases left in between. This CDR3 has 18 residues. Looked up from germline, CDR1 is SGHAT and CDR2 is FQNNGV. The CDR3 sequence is CASSRFRDSAAVLNALFF. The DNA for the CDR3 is TGTGCCAGCAGCCGATTCAGGGACTCGGCTGCAGTCTTGAACGCATTGTTCTTC.

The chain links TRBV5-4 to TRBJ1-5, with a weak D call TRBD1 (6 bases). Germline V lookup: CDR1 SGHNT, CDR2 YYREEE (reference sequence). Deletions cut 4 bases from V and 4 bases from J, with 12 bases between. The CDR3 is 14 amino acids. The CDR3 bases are TGTGCCAGCAGCGACCGGGACACAAATCAGCCCCAGCATTTT. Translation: CASSDRDTNQPQHF.